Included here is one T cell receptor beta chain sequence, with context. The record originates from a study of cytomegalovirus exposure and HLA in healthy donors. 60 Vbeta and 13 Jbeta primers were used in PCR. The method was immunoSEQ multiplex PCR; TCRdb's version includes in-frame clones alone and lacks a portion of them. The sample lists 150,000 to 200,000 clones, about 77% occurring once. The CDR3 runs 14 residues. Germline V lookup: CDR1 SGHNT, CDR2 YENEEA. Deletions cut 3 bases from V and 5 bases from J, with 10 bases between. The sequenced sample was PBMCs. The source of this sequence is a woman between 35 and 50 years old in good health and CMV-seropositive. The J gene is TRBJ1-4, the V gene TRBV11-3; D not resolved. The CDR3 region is CASSLMTGNEKLFF. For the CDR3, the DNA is TGTGCCAGCAGCTTGATGACGGGAAATGAAAAACTGTTTTTT.